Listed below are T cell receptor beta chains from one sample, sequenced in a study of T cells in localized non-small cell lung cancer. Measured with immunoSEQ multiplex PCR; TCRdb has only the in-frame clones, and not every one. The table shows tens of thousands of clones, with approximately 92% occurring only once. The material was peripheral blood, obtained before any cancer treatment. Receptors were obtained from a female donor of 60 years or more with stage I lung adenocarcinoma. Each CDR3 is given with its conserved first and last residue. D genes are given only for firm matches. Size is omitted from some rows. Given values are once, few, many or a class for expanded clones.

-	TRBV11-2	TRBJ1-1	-	TGTGCCAGCAGCTTATTTTTGGGCGGCACTGAAGCTTTCTTT	CASSLFLGGTEAFF
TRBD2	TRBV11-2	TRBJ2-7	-	TGTGCCAGCAGACCCGGGAGGGGTCGTGGGTCCTACGAGCAGTACTTC	CASRPGRGRGSYEQYF
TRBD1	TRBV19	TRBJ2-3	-	TGTGCCAGTAGTATTAGTACAGGGGGATCAAATACGCAGTATTTT	CASSISTGGSNTQYF
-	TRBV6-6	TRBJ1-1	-	TGTGCCAGCACCGAGAAGAACACTGAAGCTTTCTTT	CASTEKNTEAFF
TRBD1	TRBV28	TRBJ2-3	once	TGTGCCAGCAGTTTCTGGGACAGGGGACCTACTAGCACAGATACGCAGTATTTT	CASSFWDRGPTSTDTQYF
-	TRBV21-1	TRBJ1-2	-	TGTGCCAGCAGCACCTGGGGGATTCAAATAGGGGACAGGGTAAACTATGGCTACACCTTC	CASSTWGIQIGDRVNYGYTF
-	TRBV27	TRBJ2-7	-	TGTGCCAGCAGTTACCCGGGGACCTACGAGCAGTACTTC	CASSYPGTYEQYF
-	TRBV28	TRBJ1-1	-	TGTGCCAGCACCATGGCAAGTCGGGCAGTCTTT	CASTMASRAVF
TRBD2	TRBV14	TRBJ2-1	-	TGTGCCAGCAGCCACCTGACTAGCGGAGTCTCCTACAATGAGCAGTTCTTC	CASSHLTSGVSYNEQFF
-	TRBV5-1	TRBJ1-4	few	TGCGCCAGCAGCTTCACGTGGGGAGCAACTAATGAAAAACTGTTTTTT	CASSFTWGATNEKLFF
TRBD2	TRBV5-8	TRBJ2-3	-	TGTGCCAGCAGCTTGATTTGGGGCCTGGCGGGGGTTGGGTCAGATACGCAGTATTTT	CASSLIWGLAGVGSDTQYF
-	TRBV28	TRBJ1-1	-	TGTGCCAGCAGTCTCAGGAGGACGGGGGGGAATGAAGCTTTCTTT	CASSLRRTGGNEAFF
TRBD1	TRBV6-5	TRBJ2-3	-	TGTGCCAGCAGACGCGCTTTACAGGGGGCAGATACGCAGTATTTT	CASRRALQGADTQYF
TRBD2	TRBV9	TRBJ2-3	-	TGTGCCAGCAACGGACTAGCGGGGGTCACAGATACGCAGTATTTT	CASNGLAGVTDTQYF
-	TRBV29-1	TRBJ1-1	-	TGCAGCGCTCGGACAGAGGGAGCTTTCTTT	CSARTEGAFF
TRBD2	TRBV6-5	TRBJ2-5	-	TGTGCCAGCAGTACCTGGACTAGCCGACAAGAGACCCAGTACTTC	CASSTWTSRQETQYF
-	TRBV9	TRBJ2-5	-	TGTGCCAGTTCGGGGGTCCAAGAGACCCAGTACTTC	CASSGVQETQYF
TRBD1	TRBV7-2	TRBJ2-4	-	TGTGCCAGCAGCTTAGCCGGACAGGGCGTTTTTCACATTCAGTACTTC	CASSLAGQGVFHIQYF
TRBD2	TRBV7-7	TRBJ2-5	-	TGTGCTAGCAGCTTATATCATACTAGCGCCTTCCAAGAGACCCAGTACTTC	CASSLYHTSAFQETQYF
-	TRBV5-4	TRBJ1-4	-	TGTGCCAGCAGCTTGGAATTAGGGGAAAATGAAAAACTGTTTTTT	CASSLELGENEKLFF
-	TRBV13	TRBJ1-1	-	TGTGCCAGCAGCTTAGTATTATCTAGGGACTTCAACACTGAAGCTTTCTTT	CASSLVLSRDFNTEAFF
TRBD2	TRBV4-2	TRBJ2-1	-	TGTGCCAGCAGCCAAGCGGGGGGATTTTACAATGAGCAGTTCTTC	CASSQAGGFYNEQFF
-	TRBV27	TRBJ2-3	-	TGTGCCAGCAGTCTAAGATCCTGGACATTAGTGGGCACAGATACGCAGTATTTT	CASSLRSWTLVGTDTQYF
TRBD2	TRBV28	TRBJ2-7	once	TGTGCCAGCAGTATTTCTAGCGGGGGATTTTACGAGCAGTACTTC	CASSISSGGFYEQYF
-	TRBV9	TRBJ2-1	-	TGTGCCAGCAGCGGGGGGTACAATGAGCAGTTCTTC	CASSGGYNEQFF
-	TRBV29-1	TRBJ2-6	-	TGCAGCGCCTCGGCAGTCTCTGGGGCCAACGTCCTGACTTTC	CSASAVSGANVLTF
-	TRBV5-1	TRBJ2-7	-	TGCGCCAGCAGCTTGATTGAAGGAGGGGAGCAGTACTTC	CASSLIEGGEQYF
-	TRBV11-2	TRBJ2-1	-	TGTGCCAGCAGCTTAGGGGTAGCGACATACAATGAGCAGTTCTTC	CASSLGVATYNEQFF
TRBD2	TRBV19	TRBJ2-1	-	TGTGCCAGTAGTATAATGGCTAGCGGGGGGGCAAGTGAGCAGTTCTTC	CASSIMASGGASEQFF
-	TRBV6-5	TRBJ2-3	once	TGTGCCACAAATCGGAGGGGGGTAGATACGCAGTATTTT	CATNRRGVDTQYF
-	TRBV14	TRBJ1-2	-	TGTGCCAGCAGCCAAGATATACTTTCGAAGGGCTACACCTTC	CASSQDILSKGYTF
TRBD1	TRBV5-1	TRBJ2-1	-	TGCGCCAGCAGCCTAAACAGGGGAGACACCAATGAGCAGTTCTTC	CASSLNRGDTNEQFF
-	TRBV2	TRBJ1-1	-	TGTGCCGGCAACAGGGTTTCGAACACTGAAGCTTTCTTT	CAGNRVSNTEAFF
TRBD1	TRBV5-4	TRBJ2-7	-	TGTGCCAGCAGAAGGGGACAGGGGACCTACGAGCAGTACTTC	CASRRGQGTYEQYF